The clone carrying this T cell receptor beta chain was found once. Generated by immunoSEQ multiplex PCR, the TCRdb table keeps only in-frame clones and is missing some. Here the sample spans tens of thousands of clones, about 98% being singletons. This record comes from a study of technical replicates of blood from several donors. Looked up from germline, CDR1 is MNHEY and CDR2 is SMNVEV (reference sequence). J gave up 3 bases and V 8 bases, and 8 bases lay outside the gene matches. This CDR3 spans 14 amino acids. The sample comprised T cells isolated from PBMCs. The clonotype was recovered from a human donor in good health. The J gene is TRBJ2-7, the V gene TRBV27; 9 bases agree with TRBD1. The CDR3 region has the DNA TGTGCCAGCGGGACCGGGACAGGGTTCTACGAGCAGTACTTC. Translating gives CASGTGTGFYEQYF.